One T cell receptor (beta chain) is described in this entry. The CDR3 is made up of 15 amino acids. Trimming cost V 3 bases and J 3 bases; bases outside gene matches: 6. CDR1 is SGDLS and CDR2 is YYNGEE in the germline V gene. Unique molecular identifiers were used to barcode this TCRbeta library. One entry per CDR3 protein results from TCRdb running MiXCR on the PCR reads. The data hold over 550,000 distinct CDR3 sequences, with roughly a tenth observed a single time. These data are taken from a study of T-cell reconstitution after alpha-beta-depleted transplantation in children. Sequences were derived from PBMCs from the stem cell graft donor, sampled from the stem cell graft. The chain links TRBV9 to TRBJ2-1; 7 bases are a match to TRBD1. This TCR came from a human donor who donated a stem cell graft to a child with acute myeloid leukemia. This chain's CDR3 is CASSATGTSYNEQFF. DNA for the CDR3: TGTGCCAGCAGCGCGACAGGGACAAGCTACAATGAGCAGTTCTTC.